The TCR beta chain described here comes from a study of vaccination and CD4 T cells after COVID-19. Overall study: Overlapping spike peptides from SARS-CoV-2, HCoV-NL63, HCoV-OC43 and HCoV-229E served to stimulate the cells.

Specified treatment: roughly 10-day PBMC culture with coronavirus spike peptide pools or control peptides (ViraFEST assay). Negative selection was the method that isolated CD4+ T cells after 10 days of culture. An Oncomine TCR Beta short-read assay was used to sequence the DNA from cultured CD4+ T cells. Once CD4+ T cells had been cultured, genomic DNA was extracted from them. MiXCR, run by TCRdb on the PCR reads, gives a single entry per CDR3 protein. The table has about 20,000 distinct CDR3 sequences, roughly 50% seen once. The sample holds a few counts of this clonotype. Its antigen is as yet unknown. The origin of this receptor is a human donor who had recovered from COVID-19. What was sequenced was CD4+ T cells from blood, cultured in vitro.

The CDR3 DNA reads as TGTGCCAGCAGCCCGACAACGGATGAGCAGTTCTTC. Protein product: CASSPTTDEQFF. The chain combines TRBV6-1 with TRBJ2-1, with D unresolved. The CDR3 runs to 12 residues. Germline loops: CDR1 MNHNS, CDR2 SASEGT. V lost 6 bases, J lost 8 bases, and 11 bases lay in between.